This passage covers 30 T cell receptor beta chains from one sample sequenced in a study of neurological immune-mediated disorders. A single record per CDR3 protein comes from TCRdb applying MiXCR to the 5' RACE reads. This table has under 70,000 distinct CDR3 sequences, around 3.5% appearing once. The specimen sequenced was PBMCs. The receptors here all came from a woman between 25 and 40 years old with multiple sclerosis.

As to this clonotype: A much larger clone is a single base away; this may be a read error. V usage is TRBV20-1 and J usage is TRBJ2-7, with D possibly TRBD2 on 5 matching bases. Between the trimmed V and J ends, which lost 8 bases and 7 bases, there was a span of 24 bases. The CDR3 is 14 residues long. From germline, CDR1 is DFQATT and CDR2 SNEGSKA (reference sequence). CDR3 residues: CSSTPGIVTREQYF. In nucleotides, the CDR3 is TGCAGTTCCACCCCGGGAATAGTTACGAGAGAGCAGTACTTC.

This clonotype came up many times. The chain is built from TRBV10-3 and TRBJ2-5, with D hard to call. The CDR3 has 10 amino acids. Trimming stripped 10 bases from V and 4 bases from J, with 7 bases between. Germline-derived CDR1 and CDR2 are ENHRY and SYGVKD. CDR3 DNA sequence: TGTGCCACCTGGGGAGAGACCCAGTACTTC. This codes for CATWGETQYF.

This clonotype has a count of ten or more. J is TRBJ2-4 and V is TRBV6-2 or TRBV6-3; D is possibly TRBD1 or TRBD2 (6 bases each). Germline V gene sequence: CDR1 MNHEY, CDR2 SVGEGT. The CDR3 consists of 16 residues. The V end was cut by 2 bases, the J end by 8 bases, with 19 bases between. The chain's CDR3 is CASSYPTGLGADIQYF. The CDR3 DNA sequence: TGTGCCAGCAGTTACCCTACGGGACTGGGGGCTGACATTCAGTACTTC.

At least ten counts were recorded for this clonotype. The chain uses TRBV19 and TRBJ2-7, with a possible D match to TRBD1 (8 bases). Germline V CDR1 and CDR2: LNHDA, SQIVND (reference sequence). The V and J ends lost 10 bases and 2 bases respectively, with 24 bases between them. This CDR3 comprises 16 residues. In nucleotides, the CDR3 is TGTGCCACCTGGGGGGGACAGGCCGATAAGCCCTACGAGCAGTACTTC. Protein product: CATWGGQADKPYEQYF.

This clonotype was picked up many times. The V call is TRBV4-1, the J call TRBJ1-5; D call uncertain. CDR3 length: 14 residues. Germline CDR1 MGHRA, CDR2 YSYEKL. With 1 base removed from V and 7 bases from J, the gap between germline ends came to 11 bases. In nucleotides, the CDR3 is TGCGCCAGCAGCCAAGTGTCAGCAGAACAGCCCCAGCATTTT. Translating gives CASSQVSAEQPQHF.

Comment on this clonotype: This could be a read error, since a much larger clone is one nucleotide away. The chain couples TRBV20-1 to TRBJ2-3; the match to TRBD2 covers 12 bases. CDR3 length equals 15 residues. V gave up 2 bases and J gave up 5 bases; unmatched junction bases: 5. CDR1 is DFQATT, CDR2 SNEGSKA, per germline (reference sequence). The CDR3 nucleotides read TGCAGTGCTAGACTAGCGGGAGGGACGAGAGATACGCAGTATTTT. Translated: CSARLAGGTRDTQYF.

At least ten counts were recorded for this clonotype. The genes are TRBV21-1 and TRBJ2-5; the D call in the table, TRBD2, was not verified against the DNA. TRBV21-1 is tagged as a pseudogene. The CDR3 is 16 residues long. DNA for the CDR3: TGTGCCAGCAGCCTAACTTGGGGGGGAGTAGAAGAGACCCAGTACTTC. Translation gives CASSLTWGGVEETQYF.

This clonotype has ten or more counts. J is TRBJ2-5 and V is TRBV3-1; 9 nucleotides align to TRBD2. V trimming: 6 bases; J trimming: 5 bases; junction bases outside the gene matches: 7. The length of the CDR3 is 14 residues. Germline-derived CDR1 and CDR2 are LGHDT and YNNKEL (reference sequence). The CDR3: CASSLLAGRETQYF. CDR3 coding DNA: TGTGCCAGCAGTTTGCTAGCGGGACGGGAGACCCAGTACTTC.

This clonotype appeared many times. This chain connects TRBV28 to TRBJ2-7, with TRBD1 matching 7 bases. Germline V lookup: CDR1 MDHEN, CDR2 SYDVKM. The junction had 9 bases not matched to a gene; V was cut back by 8 bases and J by 2 bases. The CDR3 runs to 14 residues. The CDR3 coding sequence is TGTGCCAGCTCTGGGGACAGACTAACCTACGAGCAGTACTTC. This gives the protein CASSGDRLTYEQYF.

This clonotype has ten or more counts. This chain uses TRBV20-1 with TRBJ2-7, with TRBD2 matching 8 bases. V was clipped by 6 bases and J by 5 bases; unmatched bases: 9. CDR1 is DFQATT and CDR2 is SNEGSKA in the germline V gene (reference sequence). The CDR3 length is 13 residues. The CDR3 nucleotides are TGCAGTGCCGATAGCGGGATAGGAGACGAGCAGTACTTC. Protein sequence: CSADSGIGDEQYF.

This clonotype came up many times. J is TRBJ2-1 and V is TRBV6-1; D is perhaps TRBD1 or TRBD2 (5 bases each). V was shortened by 7 bases and J by 2 bases, with 15 bases between the two germline ends. Germline CDR1 is MNHNS and CDR2 is SASEGT. The CDR3 contains 15 residues. CDR3 in DNA: TGTGCCAGCATTTCTGGGACCTCCACCTACAATGAGCAGTTCTTC. Amino acid sequence: CASISGTSTYNEQFF.

In this sample, this clonotype turned up many times. V usage is TRBV29-1 and J usage is TRBJ1-1, with a weak D call TRBD1 (5 bases). CDR3 length: 14 amino acids. Germline loops: CDR1 SQVTM, CDR2 ANQGSEA. Trimming took off 3 bases at V and 3 bases at J, with 14 bases between the two ends. The CDR3 nucleotides read TGCAGCGTTGACAAAAGGTTGGGGGACACTGAAGCTTTCTTT. It specifies CSVDKRLGDTEAFF.

This clonotype has a count of ten or more. The chain recombines TRBV20-1 with TRBJ2-5; 8 bases line up with TRBD2. From germline, CDR1 is DFQATT and CDR2 SNEGSKA (reference sequence). The J segment lost 2 bases and the V segment lost 5 bases, leaving 7 bases of the junction unmatched. The CDR3 covers 14 residues. CDR3 bases: TGCAGTGCTGCCCGGGTAGCGGGGCAAGAGACCCAGTACTTC. It is translated as CSAARVAGQETQYF.

For this clonotype: A much larger clone lies a single base off, so this may be a read error. V is TRBV20-1 and J is TRBJ2-1; no reliable D call. CDR3 length: 15 amino acids. The V end lost 1 base, the J end lost 5 bases, and 15 bases lay between the germline ends. From germline, CDR1 is DFQATT and CDR2 SNEGSKA (reference sequence). The CDR3 here is CSARALDIEDNEQFF. The CDR3 region has the DNA TGCAGTGCTAGAGCACTTGACATTGAGGACAATGAGCAGTTCTTC.

This clonotype was recorded many times. The chain recombines TRBV5-1 with TRBJ2-3, with TRBD1 matching 12 bases. The CDR3 covers 17 residues. The V gene end was trimmed by 3 bases and the J gene end by 5 bases; junction bases not matched to a gene: 10. Germline V lookup: CDR1 SGHRS, CDR2 YFSETQ. Written as DNA, the CDR3 is TGCGCCAGCAGCTCAGGGACAGGGGGCAACACAAAAGATACGCAGTATTTT. This gives the protein CASSSGTGGNTKDTQYF.

This clonotype was seen ten or more times. V gene TRBV20-1 combines with J gene TRBJ1-2, with D possibly matching TRBD1 (5 bases). Trimming left V 4 bases short and J 0 bases short, with 9 bases between. This CDR3 is 13 amino acids long. From germline, CDR1 is DFQATT and CDR2 SNEGSKA (reference sequence). CDR3 residues: CSATGTSNYGYTF. CDR3 coding DNA: TGCAGTGCTACCGGGACCTCTAACTATGGCTACACCTTC.

This clonotype was recorded at least ten times. In DNA form, the CDR3 reads TGTGCCAGCAGTTACATGGCCACCAGGGGGGACACTGAAGCTTTCTTT. Translation: CASSYMATRGDTEAFF. V is TRBV6-5 and J is TRBJ1-1, with TRBD1 identical over 7 bases. CDR1 is MNHEY and CDR2 is SVGAGI in the germline V gene. The CDR3 is made up of 16 amino acids. Trimming took 2 bases from V and 3 from J; bases not matched to a gene: 9.

This clonotype was counted a few times. Possible read error: a much larger clone is one base away. The CDR3 does not end in the conserved phenylalanine or tryptophan, so this is likely a read error. The rearrangement links TRBV5-1 to TRBJ2-7; D possibly matches TRBD1 or TRBD2 (5 bases each). V was trimmed by 1 base and J by 5 bases, leaving 13 bases between them. The CDR3 has 14 amino acids. CDR1 is SGHRS, CDR2 YFSETQ, per germline. The CDR3 region is CASSLWGNGDEQYI. The CDR3 DNA follows: TGCGCCAGCAGCTTGTGGGGGAATGGCGACGAGCAGTACATC.

This clonotype occurred many times. The V and J genes are TRBV5-1 and TRBJ2-3; a weak D match, TRBD2 (6 bases). The CDR3 has 14 amino acids. Germline loops: CDR1 SGHRS, CDR2 YFSETQ. V lost 2 bases and J lost 1, with 8 bases in between. The DNA for the CDR3 is TGCGCCAGCAGCTTCGGCGGGGGCACAGATACGCAGTATTTT. Its translation is CASSFGGGTDTQYF.

The table lists this clonotype with many counts. This chain joins TRBV25-1 and TRBJ1-2; 8 nucleotides match TRBD1. Unmatched junction bases numbered 7, after V lost 6 bases and J lost 7 bases. The CDR3 is 13 amino acids. From germline, CDR1 is MGHDK and CDR2 SYGVNS. The CDR3 nucleotides are TGTGCCAGCAGCCCGAACAGGGGGGGTGGCTACACCTTC. Protein sequence: CASSPNRGGGYTF.

This clonotype was detected ten times or more. This chain joins TRBV7-2 and TRBJ1-2; no clear D gene. This CDR3 has 15 amino acids. Trimming removed 1 base at V and 3 bases at J, with 12 bases between. The germline gives CDR1 SGHTA, CDR2 FQGNSA. The chain's CDR3 is CASSLEVRTDYGYTF. The CDR3 nucleotides read TGTGCCAGCAGCTTAGAGGTTAGGACGGACTATGGCTACACCTTC. The full variable domain, its missing parts supplied by reference TRBV7-2 and TRBJ1-2, is GAGVSQSPSNKVTEKGKDVELRCDPISGHTALYWYRQSLGQGLEFLIYFQGNSAPDKSGLPSDRFSAERTGGSVSTLTIQRTQQEDSAVYLCASSLEVRTDYGYTFGSGTRLTVV.

This clonotype was detected many times. The chain has TRBV12-3 or TRBV12-4 and TRBJ1-5; D is uncertain. V gave up 0 bases and J gave up 4 bases, with 10 bases separating them. The CDR3 is made up of 15 amino acids. CDR3 sequence reads: CASSLAEGHNQPQHF. The CDR3, as DNA: TGTGCCAGCAGTTTAGCTGAGGGTCATAATCAGCCCCAGCATTTT.

This sequence joins TRBV11-2 and TRBJ2-3; 9 bases line up with TRBD2. The CDR3 runs 15 residues. CDR1 and CDR2 from the germline V gene are SGHAT and FQNNGV. Trimming removed 5 bases from V and 4 bases from J; junction bases left unmatched: 7. As DNA, the CDR3 is TGTGCCAGCAGCAGGGCGGGGGGGCCCTCAGATACGCAGTATTTT. Encoded protein: CASSRAGGPSDTQYF.

The sample holds a few counts of this clonotype. The chain recombines TRBV25-1 with TRBJ1-6, with D maybe TRBD1 (6 bases). The CDR3 consists of 14 residues. CDR1 is MGHDK, CDR2 SYGVNS, per germline. V gave up 6 bases and J gave up 6 bases, with 12 bases separating them. CDR3 amino acids: CASRNRVGNSPLHF. The CDR3 DNA reads TGTGCCAGCAGGAACAGGGTTGGTAATTCACCCCTCCACTTT.

This clonotype was seen at least ten times. The CDR3 region is CAISEQSRGTSYEQYF. CDR3 DNA sequence: TGTGCCATCAGCGAACAGTCGCGGGGGACTTCCTACGAGCAGTACTTC. The V call is TRBV10-3, the J call TRBJ2-7; 7 positions agree with TRBD2. V gave up 6 bases and J gave up 1 base; unmatched junction bases: 12. The CDR3 covers 16 residues. Germline CDR1 ENHRY, CDR2 SYGVKD.

Comment on this clonotype: A read error may be the cause here, since a much bigger clone is one base away. The chain joins TRBV10-2 to TRBJ1-1; D ambiguous. V was pared by 6 bases and J by 3 bases, with 11 bases between. Germline V lookup: CDR1 WSHSY, CDR2 SAAADI. This CDR3 region has 13 residues. The CDR3 DNA reads TGCGCCAGCAGGGAGAAGGTGGACACTGAAGCTTTCTTT. It encodes CASREKVDTEAFF.

This clonotype has at least ten counts. The chain uses TRBV7-2 and TRBJ1-3, with 7 bases lining up with TRBD1. The CDR3 loop spans 15 amino acids. Germline CDR1 SGHTA, CDR2 FQGNSA. V was clipped by 1 base and J by 5 bases; unmatched bases: 5. The CDR3 DNA sequence: TGTGCCAGCAGCTTAGAGACAGGGTTTCGAAACACCATATATTTT. It translates to CASSLETGFRNTIYF.

This clonotype was detected ten times or more. The chain recombines TRBV5-1 with TRBJ2-1; D not resolved. The CDR3 spans 13 residues. Germline-derived CDR1 and CDR2 are SGHRS and YFSETQ. V lost 3 bases to trimming and J lost 5 bases, with 9 bases between them. In DNA form, the CDR3 reads TGCGCCAGCAGCTGGAGCCCTAACAATGAGCAGTTCTTC. As protein: CASSWSPNNEQFF.

This clonotype was seen ten or more times. This chain connects TRBV5-8 to TRBJ1-1; D is ambiguous. The V gene's germline CDR1 is SGHTS and CDR2 YDEGEE. Deletions cut 0 bases from V and 1 base from J, with 10 bases between. CDR3 length: 15 residues. The CDR3 sequence: CASSLGSAGNTEAFF. The CDR3 DNA follows: TGTGCCAGCAGCTTGGGGAGTGCCGGGAACACTGAAGCTTTCTTT.

This clonotype was counted many times. CDR3 in amino acids: CSVYAGSYEQYF. CDR3 DNA sequence: TGCAGCGTTTACGCCGGCTCCTACGAGCAGTACTTC. This chain joins TRBV29-1 and TRBJ2-7; no firm D call. Germline values: CDR1 SQVTM, CDR2 ANQGSEA. The V gene lost 5 bases and the J gene lost 0 bases, with 8 bases spanning the gap. The CDR3 runs to 12 residues.